This TCR beta chain derives from a study of shared clonotypes between healthy human individuals. The overall study: Two female and three male donors aged 18 to 49 were enrolled.

This clone turned up a few times. V dropped 4 bases and J dropped 1 base, with 8 bases sitting between them. Germline loops: CDR1 SGHRS, CDR2 YFSETQ. This CDR3 spans 13 amino acids. The genomic DNA of each subset was split evenly across several immunoSEQ plates. The authors ran unsorted PBMC replicate PCRs on 250 to 350 ng DNA, 25,000 to 35,000 T cell genomes. Some clones are missing from TCRdb's copy, which holds only in-frame ones; the method was immunoSEQ multiplex PCR. Here the sample spans about 490,000 clones, roughly 78% being singletons. The clonotype originates from a woman in her thirties or forties in good health. Some clones in this sample may be carry-over from other donors' samples. The chain recombines TRBV5-1 with TRBJ1-1; D is unresolved. The sequenced sample was PBMCs. CDR3 sequence reads: CASSMTTNTEAFF. Written as DNA, the CDR3 is TGCGCCAGCAGCATGACAACGAACACTGAAGCTTTCTTT.